Included here is one T cell receptor beta chain sequence, with context. Original processing methods: Reference gene primer amplification gave nucleated cell count estimates. Here immunoSEQ multiplex PCR was the method, and the copy in TCRdb shows in-frame clones only, minus some. V, J and clone size derive from that table, while D and trimming were established from the DNA sequence. The table has around 120,000 clones, 80% to 90% seen once. This sample is drawn from a study of blood T cell repertoires in COVID-19. The CDR3 runs 15 residues. V dropped 2 bases and J dropped 2; count of bases not matched to a gene: 1. Germline lookup yields CDR1 ENHRY and CDR2 SYGVKD. Assignments of participants to cohorts depended upon their own reported clinical history. Two negative PCRs, clearance, or symptom resolution were required of recovered Cohort 3 donors.

The gene calls are TRBV10-3 and TRBJ1-3; 9 bases are a match to TRBD1. Sample: PBMCs or T cells enriched from blood (not recorded which). The receptor's source is a woman in her fifties or sixties who had recovered from COVID-19. The DNA of the CDR3 is TGTGCCATCAGTGAGGGGGACAGGGCTGGAAACACCATATATTTT. Its protein product is CAISEGDRAGNTIYF.